Reported below is one T cell receptor beta chain. What it binds is unknown. A sample-barcoded 5' primer and a J-beta primer mix were used in a second PCR of about 7 to 12 cycles. Using its own MiXCR run on the 5' RACE reads, TCRdb lists one record per CDR3 protein. The sample carries about 1.7 million distinct CDR3 sequences, approximately 30% recorded once. The source of the sample is a study of blood T cells in healthy people across ages. Broader study findings: TCR beta diversity was tightly associated with the proportion of naive T cells.

V lost 10 bases to trimming and J lost 3 bases, with 21 bases between them. The CDR3 runs 15 residues. This TCR was recovered from a woman in her twenties or thirties in good health. J is TRBJ1-2 and V is TRBV12-3 or TRBV12-4; tentative D call: TRBD1 (5 bases). Sequenced input: blood. In DNA, the CDR3 is TGTGCCATCCGCTTCAGTGCAGGGTGGGACTATGGCTACACCTTC. Amino acids: CAIRFSAGWDYGYTF.